These 4 T cell receptor beta chains were sequenced from one sample in a study of T cell responses to AZD1222 COVID-19 vaccine. Clones were read by immunoSEQ multiplex PCR, and TCRdb kept only the in-frame ones, dropping some. In the table there are 80,000 or so clones, roughly nine tenths of which are singletons. The specimen was peripheral blood, collected 28 days after the second AZD1222 dose. Receptors originate from an adult who received the AZD1222 COVID-19 vaccine.

This clone was seen only once. The chain uses TRBV5-1 and TRBJ1-2; TRBD1 matches at 9 bases. The CDR3 is 16 amino acids. Germline CDR1 is SGHRS and CDR2 is YFSETQ. V lost 1 base, J lost 4 bases, and 8 bases stayed unmatched. Here the CDR3 reads CASSLNDRGGTYGYTF. The CDR3 DNA reads as TGCGCCAGCAGCTTGAACGACAGGGGGGGAACCTATGGCTACACCTTC.

The chain links TRBV27 to TRBJ1-1; D possibly corresponds to TRBD1 (5 bases). The CDR3 has 13 residues. The ends were cut back, 2 bases at V and 7 bases at J, with 11 bases in the middle. The germline V gene has CDR1 MNHEY and CDR2 SMNVEV (reference sequence). The CDR3 loop is CASSLRGSNEAFF. The CDR3 nucleotides read TGTGCCAGCAGTTTACGGGGGAGTAATGAAGCTTTCTTT.

The chain employs TRBV10-3 and TRBJ2-1; 9 bases fit TRBD1. CDR3 length equals 18 residues. Germline assignment: CDR1 ENHRY and CDR2 SYGVKD. With V trimmed by 4 bases and J by 2 bases, 12 bases remained unmatched. Written as DNA, the CDR3 is TGTGCCATCAGTGCAACCGCGGACAGGGGTAGCACCTACAATGAGCAGTTCTTC. This translates into CAISATADRGSTYNEQFF.

This chain uses TRBV6-5 with TRBJ1-5; D remains unclear. Germline CDR1 MNHEY, CDR2 SVGAGI. The CDR3 runs 15 residues. V was clipped by 7 bases and J by 4 bases, with 17 bases between them. This CDR3 reads CASTNPVGSNQPQHF. The CDR3 DNA follows: TGTGCCAGCACCAACCCGGTAGGGAGTAATCAGCCCCAGCATTTT.